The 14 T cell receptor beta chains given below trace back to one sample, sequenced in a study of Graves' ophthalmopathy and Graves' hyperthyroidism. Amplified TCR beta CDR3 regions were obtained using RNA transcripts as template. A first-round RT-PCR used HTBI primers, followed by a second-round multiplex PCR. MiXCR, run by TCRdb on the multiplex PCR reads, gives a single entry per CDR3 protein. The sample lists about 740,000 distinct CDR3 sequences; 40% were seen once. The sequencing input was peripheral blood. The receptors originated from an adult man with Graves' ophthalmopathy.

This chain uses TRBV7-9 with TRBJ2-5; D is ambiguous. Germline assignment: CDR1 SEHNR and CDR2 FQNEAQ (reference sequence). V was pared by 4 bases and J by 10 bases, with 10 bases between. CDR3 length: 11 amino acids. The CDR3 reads CASSSGSRQYF. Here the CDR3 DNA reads TGTGCCAGCAGCTCTGGGTCCCGCCAGTACTTC.

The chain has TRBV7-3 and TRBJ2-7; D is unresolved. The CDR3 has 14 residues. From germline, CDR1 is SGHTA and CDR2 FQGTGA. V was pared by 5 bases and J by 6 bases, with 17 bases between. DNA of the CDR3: TGTGCCAGCAGCCGCCAACATAATATGGGCGAGCAGTACTTC. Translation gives CASSRQHNMGEQYF.

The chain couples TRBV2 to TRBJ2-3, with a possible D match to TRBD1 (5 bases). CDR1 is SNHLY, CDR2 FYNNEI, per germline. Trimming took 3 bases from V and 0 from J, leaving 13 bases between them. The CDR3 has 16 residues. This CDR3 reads CASSEVSGSSTDTQYF. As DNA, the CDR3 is TGTGCCAGCAGTGAGGTATCAGGGTCTAGCACAGATACGCAGTATTTT.

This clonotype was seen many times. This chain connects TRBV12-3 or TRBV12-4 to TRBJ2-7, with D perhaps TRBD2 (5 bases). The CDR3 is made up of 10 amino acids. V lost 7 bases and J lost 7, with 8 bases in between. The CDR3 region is CASTRGEQYF. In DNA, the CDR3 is TGTGCCAGCACACGGGGAGAGCAGTACTTC.

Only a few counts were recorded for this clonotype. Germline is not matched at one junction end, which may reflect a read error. This chain's CDR3 is CASSQGTQNSPLHF. The CDR3, as DNA: TGCGCCAGCAGCCAAGGGACCCAAAATTCACCCCTCCACTTT. The chain links TRBV7-2 to TRBJ1-6; a possible D gene is TRBD1 (5 bases). This CDR3 is built from 14 residues. Germline V gene lookup returns CDR1 SGHTA and CDR2 FQGNSA.

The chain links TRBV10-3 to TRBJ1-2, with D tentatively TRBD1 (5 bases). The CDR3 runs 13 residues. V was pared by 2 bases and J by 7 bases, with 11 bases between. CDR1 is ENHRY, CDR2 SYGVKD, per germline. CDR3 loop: CAISERSGTGYTF. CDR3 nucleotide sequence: TGTGCCATCAGTGAGCGATCCGGGACTGGCTACACCTTC.

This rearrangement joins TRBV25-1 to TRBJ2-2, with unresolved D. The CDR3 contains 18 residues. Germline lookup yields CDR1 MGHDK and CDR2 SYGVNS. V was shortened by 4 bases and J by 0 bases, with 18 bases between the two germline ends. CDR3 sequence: CASSARSPQRANTGELFF. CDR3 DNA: TGTGCCAGCAGTGCTAGGTCCCCACAGCGAGCGAACACCGGGGAGCTGTTTTTT.

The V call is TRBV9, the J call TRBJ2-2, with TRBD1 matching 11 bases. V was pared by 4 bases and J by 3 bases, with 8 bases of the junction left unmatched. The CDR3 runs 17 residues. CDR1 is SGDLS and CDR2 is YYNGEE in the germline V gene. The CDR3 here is CASSRGQGARDTGELFF. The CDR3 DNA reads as TGTGCCAGCAGCCGCGGACAGGGGGCGCGAGACACCGGGGAGCTGTTTTTT.

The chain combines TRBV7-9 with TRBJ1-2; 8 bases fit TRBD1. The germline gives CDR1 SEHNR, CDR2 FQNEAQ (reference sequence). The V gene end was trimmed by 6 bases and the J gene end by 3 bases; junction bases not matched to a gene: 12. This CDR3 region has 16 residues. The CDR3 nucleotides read TGTGCCAGCAGTCCCGGCAGGGGGCTTTTGGACTATGGCTACACCTTC. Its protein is CASSPGRGLLDYGYTF.

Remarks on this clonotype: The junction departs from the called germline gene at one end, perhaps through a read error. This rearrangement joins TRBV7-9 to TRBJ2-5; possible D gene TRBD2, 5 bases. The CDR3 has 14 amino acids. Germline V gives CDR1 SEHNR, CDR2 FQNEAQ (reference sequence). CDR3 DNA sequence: TGCGCCAGCGGCCAAGAAAGCCGGCAAGAGACCCAGTACTTC. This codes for CASGQESRQETQYF. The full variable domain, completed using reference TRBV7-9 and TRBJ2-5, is DTGVSQNPRHKITKRGQNVTFRCDPISEHNRLYWYRQTLGQGPEFLTYFQNEAQLEKSRLLSDRFSAERPKGSFSTLEIQRTEQGDSAMYLCASGQESRQETQYFGPGTRLLVL.

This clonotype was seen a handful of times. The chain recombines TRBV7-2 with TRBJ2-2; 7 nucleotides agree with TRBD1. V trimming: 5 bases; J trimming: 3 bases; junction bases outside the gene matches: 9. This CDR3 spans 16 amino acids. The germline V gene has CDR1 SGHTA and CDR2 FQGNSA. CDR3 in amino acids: CASSTYRGEHTGELFF. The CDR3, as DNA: TGTGCCAGCAGCACGTACAGGGGAGAGCACACCGGGGAGCTGTTTTTT.

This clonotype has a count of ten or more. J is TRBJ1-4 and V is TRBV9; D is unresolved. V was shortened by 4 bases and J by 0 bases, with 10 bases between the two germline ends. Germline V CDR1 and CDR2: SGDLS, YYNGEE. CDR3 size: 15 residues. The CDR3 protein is CASSSRGATNEKLFF. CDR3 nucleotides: TGTGCCAGCAGCTCCCGCGGAGCAACTAATGAAAAACTGTTTTTT.

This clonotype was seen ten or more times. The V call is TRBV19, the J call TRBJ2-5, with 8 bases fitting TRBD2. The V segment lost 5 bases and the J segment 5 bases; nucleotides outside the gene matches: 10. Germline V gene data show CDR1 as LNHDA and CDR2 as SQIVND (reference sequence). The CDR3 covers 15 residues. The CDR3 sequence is CASSYGLARRETQYF. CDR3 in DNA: TGTGCCAGTAGTTACGGACTAGCTCGTCGGGAGACCCAGTACTTC.

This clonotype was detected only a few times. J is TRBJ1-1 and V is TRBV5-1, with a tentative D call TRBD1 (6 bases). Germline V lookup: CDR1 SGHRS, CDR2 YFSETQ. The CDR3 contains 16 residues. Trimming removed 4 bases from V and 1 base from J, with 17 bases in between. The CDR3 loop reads CASSPGDQGRNTEAFF. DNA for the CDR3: TGCGCCAGCAGCCCTGGGGACCAGGGGAGGAACACTGAAGCTTTCTTT.